The rows below give T cell receptor beta chains drawn from one sample of a study of Graves' ophthalmopathy and Graves' hyperthyroidism. TCRdb called the multiplex PCR reads again in MiXCR, with one record for every CDR3 protein. The sample has approximately 210,000 distinct CDR3 sequences; just under 30% are singletons. Sequenced: peripheral blood. These receptors all come from a man over 45 with Graves' ophthalmopathy. The CDR3 runs from the conserved cysteine through the conserved F or W. The D gene is left open where the match is weak. Where a row states a size, it is once, few, many or the class of an expanded clone; other rows omit it.

j_call: TRBJ2-7
v_call: TRBV28
clone_size: once
d_call: TRBD1
cdr3_aa: CASSLWADRGLYEQYF
cdr3_nt: TGTGCCAGCAGTTTATGGGCCGACAGGGGTCTCTACGAGCAGTACTTC

j_call: TRBJ1-5
v_call: TRBV2
clone_size: .
d_call: .
cdr3_aa: CASSEIGRRGPQHF
cdr3_nt: TGTGCCAGCAGTGAAATCGGACGGAGGGGGCCCCAGCATTTT

j_call: TRBJ2-5
v_call: TRBV12-3/TRBV12-4
clone_size: .
d_call: .
cdr3_aa: CASSLQGIETQYF
cdr3_nt: TGTGCCAGCAGTCTCCAGGGTATTGAGACCCAGTACTTC

j_call: TRBJ2-2
v_call: TRBV7-3
clone_size: many
d_call: .
cdr3_aa: CASSLARDSGELFF
cdr3_nt: TGTGCCAGCAGCTTAGCAAGAGACTCCGGGGAGCTGTTTTTT

j_call: TRBJ1-2
v_call: TRBV28
clone_size: many
d_call: .
cdr3_aa: CASSLSSGSYYGYTF
cdr3_nt: TGTGCCAGCAGTTTAAGCTCAGGCTCATACTATGGCTACACCTTC

j_call: TRBJ2-2
v_call: TRBV6-1
clone_size: many
d_call: .
cdr3_aa: CASSADTNTGELFF
cdr3_nt: TGTGCCAGCAGTGCGGACACGAACACCGGGGAGCTGTTTTTT

j_call: TRBJ1-1
v_call: TRBV7-2
clone_size: .
d_call: .
cdr3_aa: CASSSQRIEAFF
cdr3_nt: TGTGCCAGCAGTTCACAGCGGATTGAAGCTTTCTTT

j_call: TRBJ2-5
v_call: TRBV15
clone_size: few
d_call: .
cdr3_aa: CATSRGHGGAETQYF
cdr3_nt: TGTGCCACCAGCAGAGGTCACGGGGGAGCAGAGACCCAGTACTTC

j_call: TRBJ2-7
v_call: TRBV12-3/TRBV12-4
clone_size: .
d_call: .
cdr3_aa: CASRTTSQLEQYF
cdr3_nt: TGTGCCAGCAGAACCACCTCCCAATTGGAGCAGTACTTC

j_call: TRBJ1-1
v_call: TRBV6-6
clone_size: many
d_call: TRBD1
cdr3_aa: CATGGWENTEAFF
cdr3_nt: TGTGCCACAGGGGGATGGGAGAACACTGAAGCTTTCTTT

j_call: TRBJ1-1
v_call: TRBV28
clone_size: many
d_call: .
cdr3_aa: CASSLQFTEAFF
cdr3_nt: TGTGCCAGCAGTTTACAATTCACTGAAGCTTTCTTT

j_call: TRBJ1-1
v_call: TRBV12-3/TRBV12-4
clone_size: .
d_call: .
cdr3_aa: CATKFNTEAFF
cdr3_nt: TGTGCCACCAAGTTTAACACTGAAGCTTTCTTT

j_call: TRBJ2-5
v_call: TRBV6-5
clone_size: many
d_call: .
cdr3_aa: CASSFSGGGGLQETQYF
cdr3_nt: TGTGCCAGCAGTTTTTCAGGTGGGGGGGGCCTACAAGAGACCCAGTACTTC

j_call: TRBJ1-2
v_call: TRBV24-1
clone_size: many
d_call: TRBD1
cdr3_aa: CATSGTGGRYGYTF
cdr3_nt: TGTGCCACCAGTGGGACAGGGGGCAGATATGGCTACACCTTC

j_call: TRBJ1-1
v_call: TRBV19
clone_size: .
d_call: .
cdr3_aa: CASSMGWTEAFF
cdr3_nt: TGTGCCAGTAGTATGGGGTGGACTGAAGCTTTCTTT

j_call: TRBJ1-5
v_call: TRBV12-3/TRBV12-4
clone_size: many
d_call: .
cdr3_aa: CASSLRAGGVPQHF
cdr3_nt: TGTGCCAGCAGTTTAAGGGCAGGAGGCGTGCCCCAGCATTTT

j_call: TRBJ2-7
v_call: TRBV27
clone_size: few
d_call: TRBD2
cdr3_aa: CASSLRDRRTSGAYEQYF
cdr3_nt: TGTGCCAGCAGTCTCCGGGACAGGAGGACTAGCGGGGCCTACGAGCAGTACTTC

j_call: TRBJ2-5
v_call: TRBV7-2
clone_size: .
d_call: TRBD1
cdr3_aa: CASSRRGQVQETQYF
cdr3_nt: TGTGCCAGCAGCCGACGGGGACAGGTCCAAGAGACCCAGTACTTC

j_call: TRBJ2-6
v_call: TRBV28
clone_size: many
d_call: .
cdr3_aa: CASSSTVAGANVLTF
cdr3_nt: TGTGCCAGCAGTTCGACAGTGGCTGGGGCCAACGTCCTGACTTTC

j_call: TRBJ2-5
v_call: TRBV6-2/TRBV6-3
clone_size: many
d_call: .
cdr3_aa: CASSTPVQTPRETQYF
cdr3_nt: TGTGCCAGCAGCACCCCAGTCCAGACTCCGAGGGAGACCCAGTACTTC

j_call: TRBJ2-7
v_call: TRBV7-2
clone_size: .
d_call: TRBD2
cdr3_aa: CATIAGGTYEQYF
cdr3_nt: TGTGCCACCATAGCGGGGGGGACCTACGAGCAGTACTTC

j_call: TRBJ2-7
v_call: TRBV5-1
clone_size: many
d_call: TRBD1
cdr3_aa: CASSYGQALYEQYF
cdr3_nt: TGCGCCAGCAGCTACGGACAGGCCCTCTACGAGCAGTACTTC

j_call: TRBJ2-7
v_call: TRBV7-2
clone_size: many
d_call: .
cdr3_aa: CASSLVLGGGYEQYF
cdr3_nt: TGTGCCAGCAGCTTAGTATTGGGGGGCGGTTACGAGCAGTACTTC

j_call: TRBJ2-5
v_call: TRBV7-9
clone_size: many
d_call: .
cdr3_aa: CASSLVQGQETQYF
cdr3_nt: TGTGCCAGCAGCTTAGTCCAGGGGCAAGAGACCCAGTACTTC

j_call: TRBJ1-2
v_call: TRBV6-1
clone_size: .
d_call: .
cdr3_aa: CASSHGQRTYGYTF
cdr3_nt: TGTGCCAGCAGTCATGGACAGCGAACCTATGGCTACACCTTC

j_call: TRBJ1-1
v_call: TRBV18
clone_size: many
d_call: TRBD1
cdr3_aa: CASSPQGALNTEAFF
cdr3_nt: TGTGCCAGCTCACCACAGGGGGCATTGAACACTGAAGCTTTCTTT

j_call: TRBJ1-1
v_call: TRBV6-2/TRBV6-3
clone_size: .
d_call: .
cdr3_aa: CASSYYIRTEAFF
cdr3_nt: TGTGCCAGCAGTTATTATATACGCACTGAAGCTTTCTTT

j_call: TRBJ2-7
v_call: TRBV28
clone_size: .
d_call: .
cdr3_aa: CASTRDTSEQYF
cdr3_nt: TGTGCCAGCACTCGGGACACCTCCGAGCAGTACTTC

j_call: TRBJ1-1
v_call: TRBV19
clone_size: .
d_call: TRBD1
cdr3_aa: CASSLKTGDPTEAFF
cdr3_nt: TGTGCCAGTAGCCTAAAGACAGGGGATCCCACTGAAGCTTTCTTT

j_call: TRBJ1-2
v_call: TRBV15
clone_size: .
d_call: .
cdr3_aa: CATSNRDLGGYTF
cdr3_nt: TGTGCCACCAGCAACCGGGACCTAGGGGGCTACACCTTC

j_call: TRBJ2-7
v_call: TRBV6-5
clone_size: many
d_call: .
cdr3_aa: CASSYSSRDLLGEQYF
cdr3_nt: TGTGCCAGCAGTTACTCGAGTAGGGATCTGCTGGGCGAGCAGTACTTC

j_call: TRBJ1-2
v_call: TRBV28
clone_size: few
d_call: TRBD1
cdr3_aa: CASSSPLGTGNYGYTF
cdr3_nt: TGTGCCAGCAGCTCACCTTTGGGGACAGGGAACTATGGCTACACCTTC

j_call: TRBJ2-5
v_call: TRBV29-1
clone_size: many
d_call: .
cdr3_aa: CSVALLGVAAETQYF
cdr3_nt: TGCAGCGTTGCCCTGTTGGGGGTAGCCGCGGAGACCCAGTACTTC

j_call: TRBJ2-4
v_call: TRBV27
clone_size: many
d_call: .
cdr3_aa: CASSLSTGDIQYF
cdr3_nt: TGTGCCAGCAGTTTATCGACCGGGGACATTCAGTACTTC

j_call: TRBJ2-5
v_call: TRBV4-3
clone_size: .
d_call: TRBD1
cdr3_aa: CASSQERTGLGETQYF
cdr3_nt: TGCGCCAGCAGCCAGGAAAGGACAGGGTTAGGAGAGACCCAGTACTTC

j_call: TRBJ2-5
v_call: TRBV12-3/TRBV12-4
clone_size: many
d_call: .
cdr3_aa: CASSSSVGVYQETQYF
cdr3_nt: TGTGCCAGCAGTTCCTCCGTGGGCGTCTACCAAGAGACCCAGTACTTC

j_call: TRBJ2-4
v_call: TRBV15
clone_size: many
d_call: .
cdr3_aa: CATSRVRDAVQYF
cdr3_nt: TGTGCCACCAGCAGAGTGAGAGACGCGGTTCAGTACTTC

j_call: TRBJ2-5
v_call: TRBV5-5
clone_size: .
d_call: .
cdr3_aa: CASIITAGSQETQYF
cdr3_nt: TGTGCCAGCATCATAACGGCAGGGAGTCAAGAGACCCAGTACTTC

j_call: TRBJ1-5
v_call: TRBV28
clone_size: many
d_call: .
cdr3_aa: CASRPGPRVNQPQHF
cdr3_nt: TGTGCCAGCAGACCGGGGCCGAGAGTGAATCAGCCCCAGCATTTT

j_call: TRBJ2-3
v_call: TRBV5-1
clone_size: many
d_call: .
cdr3_aa: CASSLAGGGKGDTQYF
cdr3_nt: TGCGCCAGCAGCTTGGCAGGGGGGGGGAAAGGAGATACGCAGTATTTT